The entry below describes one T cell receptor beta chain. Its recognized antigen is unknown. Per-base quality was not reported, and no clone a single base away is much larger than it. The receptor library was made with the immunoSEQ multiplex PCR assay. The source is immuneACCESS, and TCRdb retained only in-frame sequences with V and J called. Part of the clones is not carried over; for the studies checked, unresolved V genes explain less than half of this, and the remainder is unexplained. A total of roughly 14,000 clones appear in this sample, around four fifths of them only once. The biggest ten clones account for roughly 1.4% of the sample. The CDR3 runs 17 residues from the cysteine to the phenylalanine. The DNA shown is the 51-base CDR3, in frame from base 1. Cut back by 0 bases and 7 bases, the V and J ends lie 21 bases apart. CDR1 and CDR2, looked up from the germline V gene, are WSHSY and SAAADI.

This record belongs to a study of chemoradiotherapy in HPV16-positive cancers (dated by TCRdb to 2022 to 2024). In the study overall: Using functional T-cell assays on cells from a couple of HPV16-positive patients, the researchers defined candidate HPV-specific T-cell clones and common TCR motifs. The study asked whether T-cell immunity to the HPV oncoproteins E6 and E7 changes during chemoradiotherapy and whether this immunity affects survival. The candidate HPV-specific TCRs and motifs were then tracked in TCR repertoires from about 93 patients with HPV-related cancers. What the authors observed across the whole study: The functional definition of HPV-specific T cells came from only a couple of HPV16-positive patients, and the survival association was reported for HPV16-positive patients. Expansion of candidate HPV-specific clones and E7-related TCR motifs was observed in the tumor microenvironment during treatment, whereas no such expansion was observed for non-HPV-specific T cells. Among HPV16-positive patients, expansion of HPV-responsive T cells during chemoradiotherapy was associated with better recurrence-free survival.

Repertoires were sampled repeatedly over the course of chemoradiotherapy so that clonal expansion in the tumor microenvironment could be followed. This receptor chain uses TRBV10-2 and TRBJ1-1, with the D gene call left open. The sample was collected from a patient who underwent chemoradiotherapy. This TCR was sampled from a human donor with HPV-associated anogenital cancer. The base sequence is TGCGCCAGCAGTGAGTCTACCCCAGGATTTCGGCTCGGTGAAGCTTTCTTT. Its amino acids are CASSESTPGFRLGEAFF.